This T cell receptor (beta chain) was sequenced for a study of neurological immune-mediated disorders. This CDR3 is 16 amino acids long. Per the germline V gene, CDR1 is LGHDT and CDR2 is YNNKEL (reference sequence). V trimming: 2 bases; J trimming: 1 base; junction bases outside the gene matches: 6. Study-wide findings and caveats: Expanded clones shared no identical CDR3 amino acid sequences across subjects, which suggested private TCR-beta repertoires in all groups.

TCRdb passed the 5' RACE reads through MiXCR, listing each CDR3 protein once. The sample carries over 11,000 distinct CDR3 sequences, roughly 6.9% recorded once. This clonotype came up many times. Its antigen is not identified. Healthy control samples came from blood bank volunteers in Maryland, USA. The sorted libraries were prepared using around 980,000 CD4+ or CD8+ T cells that had themselves been sorted. The chain carries TRBV3-1 and TRBJ2-5; 8 bases map to TRBD2. This clonotype was obtained from a middle-aged woman in good health. The sample was CD8+ T cells from blood. The CDR3 sequence is CASSQYRGRFQETQYF. The CDR3 DNA sequence: TGTGCCAGCAGCCAATATCGCGGGAGGTTCCAAGAGACCCAGTACTTC.